The present T cell receptor beta chain was sequenced within a study of blood T cell repertoires in COVID-19. The germline V and J ends were trimmed by 6 bases and 1 base, with 4 bases remaining between them. This CDR3 contains 12 residues. The germline V gene has CDR1 SGHNT and CDR2 YYREEE (reference sequence). TCRdb's table, derived via immunoSEQ multiplex PCR, lists solely in-frame clones and lacks some. The sample records approximately 240,000 clones, about 90% being singletons. The chain uses TRBV5-4 and TRBJ2-2; the D is unclear. The sequencing sample was made of peripheral blood. The receptor was isolated from a woman aged 25-40 years who had recovered from COVID-19. In nucleotides, the CDR3 is TGTGCCAGCACCGTGAACACCGGGGAGCTGTTTTTT. Translated: CASTVNTGELFF.